These 16 T cell receptor beta chains were all obtained from the same sample, sequenced in a study of human CD8 memory T cell subsets. Designated as TPEX, the CCR7+ PD-1+ TIGIT+ early memory CD8+ T cells showed dysfunctional, exhausted-like traits. Libraries for TCR beta were constructed using UMI-labeled 5' RACE. TCRdb reanalyzed the 5' RACE reads, giving one entry per CDR3 protein sequence and no DNA. The sample table includes several thousand distinct CDR3 sequences. The sample taken for sequencing was CD8+ T cells from PBMCs. The source of these receptors is a human donor in good health.

The CDR3 protein is CASSVSGGNHNEQFF. J is TRBJ2-1 and V is TRBV9; TCRdb gives TRBD2 as the D gene, but with no DNA this cannot be confirmed. CDR1 is SGDLS and CDR2 is YYNGEE in the germline V gene. The CDR3 consists of 15 residues. Full variable domain (missing parts from reference TRBV9 and TRBJ2-1): DSGVTQTPKHLITATGQRVTLRCSPRSGDLSVYWYQQSLDQGLQFLIQYYNGEERAKGNILERFSAQQFPDLHSELNLSSLELGDSALYFCASSVSGGNHNEQFFGPGTRLTVL.

This chain connects TRBV27 to TRBJ1-2. Germline V gene sequence: CDR1 MNHEY, CDR2 SMNVEV (reference sequence). This CDR3 contains 13 residues. CDR3 residues: CASSPRANYGYTF.

J is TRBJ2-2 and V is TRBV6-5; there is no DNA to check the TCRdb D call of TRBD1. This CDR3 comprises 14 residues. The V gene's germline CDR1 is MNHEY and CDR2 SVGAGI. CDR3: CASSVTLGGGELFF.

The V and J genes are TRBV20-1 and TRBJ2-7; the TCRdb call, TRBD2, lacks DNA for checking. CDR3 size: 16 residues. Germline CDR1 is DFQATT and CDR2 is SNEGSKA (reference sequence). The CDR3 here is CSATPLAGGAGYEQYF.

The V gene is TRBV29-1, the J gene TRBJ2-7; TCRdb's D gene call, TRBD2, goes unchecked for lack of DNA. Germline assignment: CDR1 SQVTM and CDR2 ANQGSEA. CDR3 size: 14 residues. The CDR3 sequence: CSVEVGERTYEQYF.

The genes are TRBV19 and TRBJ2-1. CDR3 length: 14 amino acids. CDR1 and CDR2 from the germline V gene are LNHDA and SQIVND (reference sequence). The CDR3: CASSMSASGNEQFF.

This chain connects TRBV20-1 to TRBJ2-1; checking the TCRdb D call of TRBD2 is not possible without DNA. Per the germline V gene, CDR1 is DFQATT and CDR2 is SNEGSKA (reference sequence). The CDR3 is made up of 14 amino acids. The CDR3 is CSASAGTAYNEQFF.

This rearrangement joins TRBV5-1 to TRBJ2-7; the D gene TCRdb calls, TRBD1, cannot be checked with no DNA. Germline lookup yields CDR1 SGHRS and CDR2 YFSETQ. The CDR3 runs 15 residues. This chain's CDR3 is CASTPRQGRSYEQYF. The entire variable domain, with the rest obtained from reference TRBV5-1 and TRBJ2-7, is as follows: KAGVTQTPRYLIKTRGQQVTLSCSPISGHRSVSWYQQTPGQGLQFLFEYFSETQRNKGNFPGRFSGRQFSNSRSEMNVSTLELGDSALYLCASTPRQGRSYEQYFGPGTRLTVT.

The chain couples TRBV7-9 to TRBJ1-1; absent DNA, TCRdb's TRBD1 call cannot be checked. The CDR3 consists of 16 residues. CDR1 is SEHNR and CDR2 is FQNEAQ in the germline V gene (reference sequence). The CDR3 loop reads CASSFLPRTGETEAFF.

This clonotype counts as medium-sized (0.01 to 0.1%) by frequency. V is TRBV7-7 and J is TRBJ2-2; TCRdb indicates TRBD1, and absent DNA this call remains unverified. The CDR3 totals 15 residues. CDR1 and CDR2 (germline): SSHAT, FNYEAQ (reference sequence). CDR3 protein: CASSLAWTGTGELFF.

J is TRBJ2-7 and V is TRBV28; TCRdb's D call, TRBD1, is unchecked because there is no DNA. The V gene's germline CDR1 is MDHEN and CDR2 SYDVKM. This CDR3 contains 14 residues. The CDR3 reads CASRIQGPHYEQYF.

The chain recombines TRBV10-3 with TRBJ2-5; TCRdb proposes TRBD2, but this gene call is untestable without DNA. Per the germline V gene, CDR1 is ENHRY and CDR2 is SYGVKD. This CDR3 has 12 residues. This CDR3 reads CATGEGQETQYF.

The chain has TRBV7-3 and TRBJ2-7; the TCRdb D gene call, TRBD2, has no DNA to confirm it. Germline loops: CDR1 SGHTA, CDR2 FQGTGA. The CDR3 is 15 residues long. The CDR3 is CASSLRTSGPEEQYF. Looking up the rest from reference TRBV7-3 and TRBJ2-7 gives the full variable domain: GAGVSQTPSNKVTEKGKYVELRCDPISGHTALYWYRQSLGQGPEFLIYFQGTGAADDSGLPNDRFFAVRPEGSVSTLKIQRTERGDSAVYLCASSLRTSGPEEQYFGPGTRLTVT.

The chain uses TRBV10-3 and TRBJ1-1; absent DNA, TCRdb's TRBD1 call cannot be checked. This CDR3 region has 17 residues. Germline V CDR1 and CDR2: ENHRY, SYGVKD. The CDR3 protein is CAISPTGDLTSNTEAFF.

By frequency, this clonotype is medium-sized (0.01 to 0.1%). The chain couples TRBV6-6 to TRBJ2-1; the D call of TRBD2 rests on TCRdb alone, since no DNA is present to check it. Germline V gene data show CDR1 as MNHNY and CDR2 as SVGAGI (reference sequence). CDR3 length: 14 amino acids. The chain's CDR3 is CASSYSEGGNEQFF.

The chain couples TRBV29-1 to TRBJ2-2; TCRdb's D gene call, TRBD1, goes unchecked for lack of DNA. Germline CDR1 is SQVTM and CDR2 is ANQGSEA. CDR3 length: 12 amino acids. The CDR3 sequence is CSVSRGTGELFF.